This T cell receptor (beta chain) was sequenced during a study of T cell responses to AZD1222 COVID-19 vaccine. Turning to this clone: Its specificity is unknown.

The table came from immunoSEQ multiplex PCR; TCRdb's copy has only in-frame clones and leaves some out. The table shows over 150,000 clones, with around 87% occurring only once. Study-level findings and limits: Reportedly, nearly half of unique spike TCRs recognized epitopes outside B.1.351/B.1.1.7 mutations. Repertoire collection took place solely once the T cell response had peaked. Donors in the cohort were predominantly white British and more often female, and clonal diversity was possibly underestimated.

The CDR3 loop spans 13 amino acids. V lost 3 bases, J lost 10 bases, and 14 bases lay in between. Per germline, CDR1 SGHVS and CDR2 FQNEAQ. The material sequenced was peripheral blood, taken on day 0 of AZD1222 vaccination. V gene TRBV7-8 combines with J gene TRBJ2-3, with D perhaps TRBD2 (7 bases). The sequence came from an adult in good health. The CDR3 DNA reads TGTGCCAGCAGCTTCGGGGGGCTTAAGGCGCAGTATTTT. Protein: CASSFGGLKAQYF.